Presented here are 13 T cell receptor beta chains from one specimen sequenced in a study of Graves' ophthalmopathy and Graves' hyperthyroidism. For repertoire sequencing, the TCR beta CDR3 regions were amplified from RNA transcripts. RT-PCR was first run with HTBI primers, then multiplex PCR in a second round. TCRdb analysed the multiplex PCR reads with MiXCR anew, one entry per CDR3 protein. In the table there are 360,000 or so distinct CDR3 sequences, about 17% of which are singletons. Sample: peripheral blood. The origin of the receptors is a woman under 30 with Graves' ophthalmopathy.

The table lists this clonotype with a count of one. In nucleotides, the CDR3 is TGTGCCAGCAGTGATTCCAAGACTAGCGAAGAGACCCAGTACTTC. This translates into CASSDSKTSEETQYF. The chain links TRBV25-1 to TRBJ2-5; 8 bases are a match to TRBD2. Per the germline V gene, CDR1 is MGHDK and CDR2 is SYGVNS. This CDR3 is 15 amino acids long. The ends lost 3 bases at V and 3 bases at J; junction bases unmatched: 6.

CDR3 protein: CASNSQGTGELFF. The CDR3 DNA is TGTGCCAGCAATTCCCAGGGGACCGGGGAGCTGTTTTTT. The rearrangement links TRBV28 to TRBJ2-2; perhaps TRBD1 as D (6 bases). The germline V gene has CDR1 MDHEN and CDR2 SYDVKM. V was cut by 7 bases and J by 5 bases, with 11 bases left in between. CDR3 length equals 13 residues.

This clonotype was picked up a small number of times. This sequence joins TRBV18 and TRBJ2-4; D may correspond to TRBD1 or TRBD2 (6 bases each). The germline V and J ends were trimmed by 0 bases and 8 bases, with 11 bases remaining between them. Germline V CDR1 and CDR2: KGHSH, LQKENI. CDR3 length: 14 residues. The DNA for the CDR3 is TGTGCCAGCTCACCACCATCAGGGGAGGACATTCAGTACTTC. This codes for CASSPPSGEDIQYF.

The rearrangement uses TRBV6-1 and TRBJ2-7; 8 bases are a match to TRBD2. In germline, CDR1 is MNHNS, CDR2 SASEGT. Trimming cost V 1 base and J 4 bases; bases outside gene matches: 9. CDR3 length equals 16 residues. CDR3 protein: CASSEDPGGTSYEQYF. The DNA of the CDR3 is TGTGCCAGCAGTGAAGACCCGGGAGGGACGTCGTACGAGCAGTACTTC.

This clonotype was seen at least ten times. This chain uses TRBV28 with TRBJ2-7; the D gene is possibly TRBD2 (6 bases). This CDR3 region has 13 residues. Trimming took off 5 bases at V and 0 bases at J, with 8 bases between the two ends. The germline V gene encodes CDR1 MDHEN and CDR2 SYDVKM. CDR3 in DNA: TGTGCCAGCAGTGGAGGGGCCTCCTACGAGCAGTACTTC. It yields the protein CASSGGASYEQYF.

The chain links TRBV28 to TRBJ2-5; D is uncertain. The CDR3 is made up of 9 amino acids. V gave up 10 bases and J gave up 5 bases, with 5 bases separating them. Germline V CDR1 and CDR2: MDHEN, SYDVKM. The CDR3 loop is CAISETQYF. As DNA, the CDR3 is TGTGCCATCAGCGAGACCCAGTACTTC.

This clonotype has at least ten counts. The chain uses TRBV15 and TRBJ2-7; TRBD1 or TRBD2 may be the D gene (5 bases each). The germline V gene encodes CDR1 LNHNV and CDR2 YYDKDF (reference sequence). V shed 0 bases and J shed 0 bases, with 9 bases lying between them. The CDR3 is made up of 15 amino acids. The CDR3 spells CATSRDAGSSYEQYF. CDR3 coding DNA: TGTGCCACCAGCAGAGATGCAGGGAGCTCCTACGAGCAGTACTTC.

V usage is TRBV6-5 and J usage is TRBJ1-6, with D possibly TRBD1 on 5 matching bases. The V gene lost 0 bases and the J gene lost 9 bases, with 15 bases spanning the gap. The V gene's germline CDR1 is MNHEY and CDR2 SVGAGI. This CDR3 comprises 16 residues. For the CDR3, the DNA is TGTGCCAGCAGTTACTCGCTCCAGGGCGGGATTTCACCCCTCCACTTT. This gives the protein CASSYSLQGGISPLHF.

The sample holds many counts of this clonotype. The CDR3 reads CASSQDTGGSSLYGYTF. The CDR3 DNA follows: TGCGCCAGCAGCCAAGATACAGGGGGATCATCTCTTTATGGCTACACCTTC. V gene TRBV4-1 combines with J gene TRBJ1-2; TRBD1 matches at 8 bases. The germline V gene encodes CDR1 MGHRA and CDR2 YSYEKL. J gave up 5 bases and V 0 bases, and 11 bases lay outside the gene matches. The CDR3 runs 17 residues.

The rearrangement uses TRBV6-5 and TRBJ2-7; no clear D gene. Trimming shortened V by 0 bases and J by 6 bases, and 6 bases separated the two germline ends. This CDR3 spans 12 amino acids. Looked up from germline, CDR1 is MNHEY and CDR2 is SVGAGI. The DNA of the CDR3 is TGTGCCAGCAGTTACTCGGCGAGCGAGCAGTACTTC. As protein: CASSYSASEQYF.

This clonotype was found many times. The chain uses TRBV6-2 or TRBV6-3 and TRBJ2-5; D remains ambiguous. Germline CDR1 reads MNHEY; CDR2 reads SVGEGT. This CDR3 is 13 amino acids long. With 7 bases removed from V and 7 bases from J, the gap between germline ends came to 16 bases. This CDR3 reads CASTPLLMGTQYF. CDR3 coding DNA: TGTGCCAGCACTCCCCTATTAATGGGGACCCAGTACTTC.

This clonotype showed up many times. This sequence joins TRBV7-9 and TRBJ2-7, with no clear D. Per the germline V gene, CDR1 is SEHNR and CDR2 is FQNEAQ (reference sequence). V was shortened by 8 bases and J by 1 base, with 12 bases between the two germline ends. CDR3 length: 13 residues. The CDR3 region has the DNA TGTGCCAGCGCATCACGTGGATCCTACGAGCAGTACTTC. Translation: CASASRGSYEQYF.

There are many counts of this clonotype. For the CDR3, the DNA is TGTGCCAGCACCGAAGGACCAGGCGTCTCTCCTGAGCCCCAGCATTTT. Encoded protein: CASTEGPGVSPEPQHF. This rearrangement joins TRBV6-1 to TRBJ1-5; no clear D gene. This CDR3 is 16 amino acids long. The germline V and J ends were trimmed by 7 bases and 8 bases, with 24 bases remaining between them. The germline V gene has CDR1 MNHNS and CDR2 SASEGT.